Listed here are 18 T cell receptor beta chains from one sample, sequenced in a study of shared clonotypes between healthy human individuals. Measured with immunoSEQ multiplex PCR; TCRdb has only the in-frame clones, and not every one. The sample has roughly 700,000 clones, roughly 70% seen once. Sequencing was done on a sample of memory CD4+ T cells sorted from blood. Subset specified: CD45RA-negative fraction. These receptors originate from a woman in her thirties in good health.

The V call is TRBV6-1, the J call TRBJ2-5; 8 bases map to TRBD1. This CDR3 is built from 15 residues. Germline assignment: CDR1 MNHNS and CDR2 SASEGT. V lost 2 bases, J lost 5 bases, and 7 bases stayed unmatched. The CDR3 protein is CASSEWDRSMETQYF. In DNA form, the CDR3 reads TGTGCCAGCAGTGAATGGGACAGGTCAATGGAGACCCAGTACTTC.

This clone was seen a single time. This chain links TRBV28 with TRBJ2-7; a weak D match, TRBD1 (6 bases). V gave up 6 bases and J gave up 12 bases, with 18 bases separating them. The CDR3 runs 12 residues. Germline-derived CDR1 and CDR2 are MDHEN and SYDVKM. In DNA form, the CDR3 reads TGTGCCAGCAGGGCGGAGAGGGACACCAGGTACTTC. This sequence encodes CASRAERDTRYF.

In this sample, this clone turned up a few times. V usage is TRBV21-1 and J usage is TRBJ2-2; whether TRBD2, the table's D call, matches the DNA was not checked. TRBV21-1 is a listed pseudogene. The CDR3 is 15 residues long. CDR3 in amino acids: CASSNSGRSGGELFF. CDR3 nucleotide sequence: TGTGCCAGCAGCAACAGCGGGAGATCCGGCGGGGAGCTGTTTTTT.

This clone showed up just a few times. J is TRBJ1-6 and V is TRBV25-1; 7 nucleotides line up with TRBD1. Germline CDR1 MGHDK, CDR2 SYGVNS. V lost 3 bases and J lost 9; bases outside the gene matches: 5. CDR3 length: 14 residues. The CDR3 region is CASSDQGGGSPLHF. Written as DNA, the CDR3 is TGTGCCAGCAGTGATCAGGGGGGAGGTTCACCCCTCCACTTT.

This clone was observed a handful of times. As DNA, the CDR3 is TGTGCCTGGTCCGGGACTAGCGGTATCACCCAGTACTTC. Protein product: CAWSGTSGITQYF. The V call is TRBV30, the J call TRBJ2-5, with TRBD2 matching 11 bases. There are 13 residues in the CDR3. The germline V gene has CDR1 GTSNPN and CDR2 SVGIG (reference sequence). The J segment lost 8 bases and the V segment lost 5 bases, leaving 7 bases of the junction unmatched.

The genes are TRBV5-4 and TRBJ2-5; D unresolved. V lost 4 bases and J 5 bases, leaving 12 bases between the germline ends. Looked up from germline, CDR1 is SGHNT and CDR2 is YYREEE (reference sequence). This CDR3 contains 13 residues. The CDR3 DNA sequence: TGTGCCAGCAGCATCCGCCCCGGGGAGACCCAGTACTTC. Amino acids: CASSIRPGETQYF. The variable domain in full, with the rest retrieved from reference TRBV5-4 and TRBJ2-5, is ETGVTQSPTHLIKTRGQQVTLRCSSQSGHNTVSWYQQALGQGPQFIFQYYREEENGRGNFPPRFSGLQFPNYSSELNVNALELDDSALYLCASSIRPGETQYFGPGTRLLVL.

The rearrangement uses TRBV28 and TRBJ1-2; D possibly corresponds to TRBD1 (5 bases). V lost 3 bases and J 4 bases, leaving 24 bases between the germline ends. The CDR3 sequence is 18 residues long. Germline V lookup: CDR1 MDHEN, CDR2 SYDVKM. The CDR3 DNA sequence: TGTGCCAGCAGTTTCGTCACGCGTGTCCTAGGGACTAGCTATGGCTACACCTTC. Amino acids: CASSFVTRVLGTSYGYTF.

J is TRBJ1-3 and V is TRBV15, with TRBD1 as a possible D gene (5 bases). The ends were cut back, 1 base at V and 0 bases at J, with 22 bases in the middle. CDR3 length: 20 residues. Germline CDR1 is LNHNV and CDR2 is YYDKDF (reference sequence). In nucleotides, the CDR3 is TGTGCCACCAGCAGAGGTCTGGACACTTCCCCCTCAAGCTCTGGAAACACCATATATTTT. This translates into CATSRGLDTSPSSSGNTIYF.

The chain uses TRBV5-6 and TRBJ2-2; 7 positions agree with TRBD2. This CDR3 contains 15 residues. With 3 bases clipped from V and 7 bases from J, the junction kept 9 bases outside the gene matches. The V gene's germline CDR1 is SGHDT and CDR2 YYEEEE. Here the CDR3 reads CASSSSGGPVGELFF. For the CDR3, the DNA is TGTGCCAGCAGCTCATCGGGGGGACCTGTCGGGGAGCTGTTTTTT.

This clone has just a few counts. The chain uses TRBV30 and TRBJ1-3, with D perhaps matching TRBD1 (6 bases). Germline V gene data show CDR1 as GTSNPN and CDR2 as SVGIG (reference sequence). Trimming shortened V by 0 bases and J by 7 bases, and 10 bases separated the two germline ends. CDR3 length: 13 residues. The CDR3 DNA follows: TGTGCCTGGAGTGTTCCAGGGGTGAACACCATATATTTT. Amino acid sequence: CAWSVPGVNTIYF. Full variable domain (rest looked up from reference TRBV30 and TRBJ1-3): SQTIHQWPATLVQPVGSPLSLECTVEGTSNPNLYWYRQAAGRGLQLLFYSVGIGQISSEVPQNLSASRPQDRQFILSSKKLLLSDSGFYLCAWSVPGVNTIYFGEGSWLTVV.

J is TRBJ2-7 and V is TRBV7-2, with 9 bases fitting TRBD1. The CDR3 is made up of 15 amino acids. Trimming took 5 bases from V and 5 from J; bases not matched to a gene: 10. Germline V lookup: CDR1 SGHTA, CDR2 FQGNSA. The CDR3 DNA reads TGTGCCAGCAGCAGGACGGGACAGGGAGTCGACGAGCAGTACTTC. Amino acid sequence: CASSRTGQGVDEQYF.

The V call is TRBV6-6, the J call TRBJ2-4, with D unclear. From germline, CDR1 is MNHNY and CDR2 SVGAGI (reference sequence). Trimming pared 6 bases from V and 2 bases from J, leaving 11 bases between. The CDR3 covers 14 residues. The CDR3 nucleotides are TGTGCCAGCAGAAGCAAGAATCCCAAAAACATTCAGTACTTC. It translates to CASRSKNPKNIQYF.

The chain combines TRBV7-6 with TRBJ2-1; unclear D gene. Germline CDR1 reads SGHVS; CDR2 reads FNYEAQ. Trimming stripped 5 bases from V and 9 bases from J, with 11 bases between. The CDR3 consists of 12 residues. CDR3: CASSPDFGEQFF. DNA for the CDR3: TGTGCCAGCAGCCCCGACTTCGGTGAGCAGTTCTTC.

The chain carries TRBV11-2 and TRBJ2-7, with D uncertain. Germline CDR1 SGHAT, CDR2 FQNNGV. Trimming removed 2 bases at V and 3 bases at J, with 5 bases between. This CDR3 spans 12 amino acids. The CDR3, as DNA: TGTGCCAGCAGCTTATGGGACTACGAGCAGTACTTC. It specifies CASSLWDYEQYF.

This chain uses TRBV30 with TRBJ1-6, with 8 bases lining up with TRBD1. Germline V lookup: CDR1 GTSNPN, CDR2 SVGIG (reference sequence). CDR3 length equals 14 residues. Germline trimming cut 4 bases from V and 8 bases from J; bases unmatched to any gene: 7. CDR3 bases: TGTGCCTGGACGACAGGGGTAAATCATTCACCCCTCCACTTT. It is translated as CAWTTGVNHSPLHF.

This clone was counted at least ten times. This sample includes further DNA sequences coding for the same CDR3. This chain links TRBV5-1 with TRBJ2-1; no reliable D call. With 0 bases removed from V and 0 bases from J, the gap between germline ends came to 4 bases. The CDR3 length is 14 residues. Germline V gene data show CDR1 as SGHRS and CDR2 as YFSETQ. The CDR3 is CASSLDYSYNEQFF. CDR3 coding DNA: TGCGCCAGCAGCTTGGATTACTCCTACAATGAGCAGTTCTTC.

This chain uses TRBV4-1 with TRBJ1-2, with TRBD1 matching 8 bases. V lost 3 bases and J lost 8; bases outside the gene matches: 11. CDR1 MGHRA and CDR2 YSYEKL come from the germline V gene. This CDR3 contains 15 residues. The CDR3 loop reads CASSHQDRDSLGYTF. DNA of the CDR3: TGCGCCAGCAGCCATCAGGACAGGGACTCCTTGGGCTACACCTTC.

This clone has just a few counts. The chain couples TRBV5-1 to TRBJ2-7, with 8 bases lining up with TRBD1. The CDR3 covers 15 residues. Unmatched junction bases numbered 6, after V lost 0 bases and J lost 4 bases. Germline CDR1 and CDR2: SGHRS and YFSETQ. The CDR3: CASSLADRDWYEQYF. In DNA, the CDR3 is TGCGCCAGCAGCTTGGCGGACAGGGACTGGTACGAGCAGTACTTC.